Given below is one T cell receptor (beta chain) in context. Antigen unknown. The data derive from a study of cytomegalovirus exposure and HLA in healthy donors. Study in general: The approximately 110 validation repertoires used the same platform as the approximately 700 first-cohort repertoires, a later analysis reported. Regarding the study as a whole: The study recorded 164 TCR beta chains that were cytomegalovirus-associated.

V gave up 3 bases and J gave up 0 bases, with 9 bases separating them. The CDR3 is 15 amino acids. Germline V lookup: CDR1 MNHEY, CDR2 SVGAGI. Generated by immunoSEQ multiplex PCR, the TCRdb table keeps only in-frame clones and is missing some. The top ten hold roughly 0.62% of the sample, which has about 82,000 clones, about 92% seen once. The donors were members of the validation cohort, which comprised more than 90 subjects and was separate from the first cohort of 666 subjects. Sequenced material: PBMCs. This sequence was found in a man aged 18 to 30 in good health and CMV-seronegative. The chain is built from TRBV6-5 and TRBJ1-3, with D perhaps TRBD1 (5 bases). The CDR3 nucleotides are TGTGCCAGCAGTTATAGACAGCTCTCTGGAAACACCATATATTTT. Protein: CASSYRQLSGNTIYF.